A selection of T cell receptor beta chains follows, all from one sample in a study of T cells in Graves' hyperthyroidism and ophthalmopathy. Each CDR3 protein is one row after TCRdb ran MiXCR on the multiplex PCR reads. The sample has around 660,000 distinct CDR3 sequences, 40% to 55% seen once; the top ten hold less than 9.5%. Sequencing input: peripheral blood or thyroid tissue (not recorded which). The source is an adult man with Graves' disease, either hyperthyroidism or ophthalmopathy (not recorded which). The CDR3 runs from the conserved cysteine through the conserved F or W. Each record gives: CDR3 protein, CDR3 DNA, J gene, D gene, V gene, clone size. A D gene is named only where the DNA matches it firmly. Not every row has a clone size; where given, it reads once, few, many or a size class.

CASSQGSGREETQYF | TGTGCCAGCAGCCAAGGATCAGGGAGGGAAGAGACCCAGTACTTC | TRBJ2-5 | TRBD2 | TRBV5-4 | -
CASRPLVQGSYEQYF | TGTGCCAGCAGACCCCTGGTCCAGGGGTCCTACGAGCAGTACTTC | TRBJ2-7 | - | TRBV6-5 | -
CASSPRNDIGDTEAFF | TGTGCCAGCTCACCACGAAATGACATTGGGGACACTGAAGCTTTCTTT | TRBJ1-1 | - | TRBV10-2 | -
CASVDGGQPQHF | TGTGCCAGCGTTGATGGGGGACAGCCCCAGCATTTT | TRBJ1-5 | - | TRBV25-1 | -
CATRATANYGYTF | TGTGCTACTAGGGCGACTGCTAACTATGGCTACACCTTC | TRBJ1-2 | - | TRBV24-1 | -
CASSLMLAPNEPEAFF | TGTGCCAGCAGCTTAATGCTCGCACCCAATGAACCCGAAGCTTTCTTT | TRBJ1-1 | - | TRBV7-9 | many
CASSLDRGRHSPLHF | TGTGCCAGCAGCTTGGACAGGGGGCGACATTCACCCCTCCACTTT | TRBJ1-6 | TRBD1 | TRBV7-9 | -
CAISAKGNEKLFF | TGTGCCATCAGTGCGAAGGGTAATGAAAAACTGTTTTTT | TRBJ1-4 | - | TRBV6-6 | -
CATSRGLVTYEQYF | TGTGCCACCAGCAGAGGGTTGGTTACCTACGAGCAGTACTTC | TRBJ2-7 | - | TRBV15 | -
CASSDAGTSYNSPLHF | TGTGCCAGCAGCGATGCCGGGACCTCCTATAATTCACCCCTCCACTTT | TRBJ1-6 | - | TRBV9 | -
CASSGTGATGYTF | TGTGCCAGCAGCGGGACAGGGGCGACTGGCTACACCTTC | TRBJ1-2 | TRBD1 | TRBV7-8 | -
CASIRGGLGSEAFF | TGTGCCAGCATCCGAGGGGGGCTGGGCTCTGAAGCTTTCTTT | TRBJ1-1 | - | TRBV7-9 | -
CASTRLGNTEAFF | TGTGCCAGCACTCGCCTCGGGAACACTGAAGCTTTCTTT | TRBJ1-1 | - | TRBV7-9 | many
CATRLAGVFPETQYF | TGTGCCACCAGGTTAGCGGGAGTGTTCCCTGAGACCCAGTACTTC | TRBJ2-5 | TRBD2 | TRBV15 | many
CASTPGRIGNQPQHF | TGTGCCAGTACCCCGGGACGGATCGGCAATCAGCCCCAGCATTTT | TRBJ1-5 | - | TRBV19 | few
CASSLATGNTEAFF | TGCGCCAGCAGCTTGGCCACAGGGAACACTGAAGCTTTCTTT | TRBJ1-1 | - | TRBV5-1 | many
CASSNIGTALPAHNSPLHF | TGCGCCAGCAGCAATATAGGGACAGCTTTGCCCGCCCATAATTCACCCCTCCACTTT | TRBJ1-6 | TRBD1 | TRBV10-2 | -
CASTIGFRADTEAFF | TGTGCCAGCACCATAGGGTTTAGAGCGGACACTGAAGCTTTCTTT | TRBJ1-1 | - | TRBV7-9 | -
CASSYSKAGPSSPQETQYF | TGTGCCAGCAGTTACTCGAAAGCGGGACCCTCCTCACCCCAAGAGACCCAGTACTTC | TRBJ2-5 | TRBD2 | TRBV6-6 | few
CASSLTSGRVQETQYF | TGTGCCAGCAGCTTGACTAGCGGGAGAGTCCAAGAGACCCAGTACTTC | TRBJ2-5 | TRBD2 | TRBV7-6 | many
CASSMGGERTPLHF | TGTGCCAGCAGTATGGGGGGGGAAAGAACACCCCTCCACTTT | TRBJ1-6 | - | TRBV7-6 | -
CAGSLNTEAFF | TGTGCCGGCAGCTTAAACACTGAAGCTTTCTTT | TRBJ1-1 | - | TRBV7-9 | -
CSARSTIQETQYF | TGCAGTGCTAGAAGTACGATCCAAGAGACCCAGTACTTC | TRBJ2-5 | - | TRBV20-1 | -